This passage covers 6 T cell receptor beta chains from one sample sequenced in a study of T-cell reconstitution after alpha-beta-depleted transplantation in children. This sample's TCRbeta library carried unique molecular identifier barcodes. TCRdb re-derived calls from the PCR reads in MiXCR, one entry per CDR3 protein. The data hold around 700,000 distinct CDR3 sequences, with under 15% observed a single time. The sample was PBMCs, taken before TCRalphabeta/CD19-depleted stem cell transplant. The receptors derive from a girl aged 2 to 10 with congenital amegakaryocytic thrombocytopenia, due to receive a stem cell transplant.

The DNA for the CDR3 is TGCGCCAGCAGCTACGTGGGACAGGGGGCGAGGGAGCAGTACTTC. Amino acid sequence: CASSYVGQGAREQYF. V gene TRBV5-1 combines with J gene TRBJ2-7; 12 bases fit TRBD1. The V segment lost 3 bases and the J segment 7 bases; nucleotides outside the gene matches: 8. The CDR3 contains 15 residues. The germline gives CDR1 SGHRS, CDR2 YFSETQ. Full variable domain (missing parts from reference TRBV5-1 and TRBJ2-7): KAGVTQTPRYLIKTRGQQVTLSCSPISGHRSVSWYQQTPGQGLQFLFEYFSETQRNKGNFPGRFSGRQFSNSRSEMNVSTLELGDSALYLCASSYVGQGAREQYFGPGTRLTVT.

There are a few counts of this clonotype. J is TRBJ2-1 and V is TRBV10-3; 7 bases are a match to TRBD2. The V segment lost 2 bases and the J segment 13 bases; nucleotides outside the gene matches: 17. The CDR3 covers 16 residues. Germline V CDR1 and CDR2: ENHRY, SYGVKD. The CDR3 nucleotides read TGTGCCATCAGTGAGCCGCTGGGAGGGCGAAAAGGATTTCAGTTCTTC. This encodes CAISEPLGGRKGFQFF.

This clonotype came up a few times. This rearrangement joins TRBV5-1 to TRBJ2-1; TRBD2 is a possible D gene (6 bases). Germline V gene sequence: CDR1 SGHRS, CDR2 YFSETQ. The CDR3 sequence is 15 residues long. The ends were cut back, 1 base at V and 10 bases at J, with 18 bases in the middle. Written as DNA, the CDR3 is TGCGCCAGCAGCTTGTTCCGGGACTCCAAAGGGGAGCAGTTCTTC. As protein: CASSLFRDSKGEQFF.

There are many counts of this clonotype. The rearrangement joins TRBV12-3 or TRBV12-4 to TRBJ2-1; no firm D call. The CDR3 has 17 amino acids. V gave up 4 bases and J gave up 0 bases, with 16 bases separating them. This CDR3 reads CASSSPQRWGSYNEQFF. CDR3 in DNA: TGTGCCAGCAGTTCCCCCCAGCGTTGGGGCTCCTACAATGAGCAGTTCTTC.

This chain joins TRBV7-9 and TRBJ1-6; D is possibly TRBD1 (5 bases). CDR3 size: 12 residues. Trimming shortened V by 11 bases and J by 10 bases, and 15 bases separated the two germline ends. Germline V lookup: CDR1 SEHNR, CDR2 FQNEAQ (reference sequence). The CDR3 bases are TGTGCCCGCCAGGGTTCGGAATCACCCCTCCACTTT. Protein product: CARQGSESPLHF.

The rearrangement joins TRBV2 to TRBJ2-7; D unclear. CDR1 and CDR2 from the germline V gene are SNHLY and FYNNEI. The CDR3 extends over 15 amino acids. Trimming shortened V by 4 bases and J by 0 bases, and 13 bases separated the two germline ends. For the CDR3, the DNA is TGTGCCAGCAGTGCCGGGCAGGCTTCCTCCTACGAGCAGTACTTC. It specifies CASSAGQASSYEQYF. The full variable domain, rest sourced from reference TRBV2 and TRBJ2-7, is EPEVTQTPSHQVTQMGQEVILRCVPISNHLYFYWYRQILGQKVEFLVSFYNNEISEKSEIFDDQFSVERPDGSNFTLKIRSTKLEDSAMYFCASSAGQASSYEQYFGPGTRLTVT.